This TCR beta chain appears in the sequencing data of a study of T cell changes during pregnancy in multiple sclerosis. Assay used: immunoSEQ multiplex PCR; TCRdb lists only in-frame clones, some missing. The sample holds about 40,000 clones, around 94% seen once. The sequence derives from a female donor with multiple sclerosis, enrolled in a pregnancy study. Sequencing used peripheral blood, obtained in the third trimester of pregnancy.

CDR3 bases: TGCAGCGTTGAACCGGGACACAGCTATGGCTACACCTTC. Its protein product is CSVEPGHSYGYTF. The V gene is TRBV29-1, the J gene TRBJ1-2; maybe TRBD1 (6 bases). CDR1 is SQVTM and CDR2 is ANQGSEA in the germline V gene. The CDR3 covers 13 residues. Trimming pared 2 bases from V and 4 bases from J, leaving 11 bases between.